A selection of T cell receptor beta chains follows, all from one sample in a study of cytomegalovirus exposure and HLA in healthy donors. TCRdb's table, derived via immunoSEQ multiplex PCR, lists solely in-frame clones and lacks some. Of around 130,000 clones in the sample, 81% were seen once. Specimen: PBMCs. All receptors come from a woman between 40 and 55 years old in good health and CMV-seronegative. Each CDR3 is given with its conserved first and last residue. Each record gives: clone size, V gene, J gene, D gene, CDR3 DNA, CDR3 protein. A D gene is named only where the DNA matches it firmly. Some rows mark clone size as missing; the rest say once, few, many or name a class of expanded clone.

-,TRBV29-1,TRBJ2-5,TRBD2,TGCAGCGTTGCCCTTCTAGCGGGGGAGCAGTACTTC,CSVALLAGEQYF
-,TRBV18,TRBJ2-3,TRBD1,TGTGCCAGCTCACTGGTGACAGGGGCAGATACGCAGTATTTT,CASSLVTGADTQYF
-,TRBV28,TRBJ1-1,-,TGTGCCAGCAGGAGGCTCCCTGCGGAAGCTTTCTTT,CASRRLPAEAFF
-,TRBV28,TRBJ1-1,-,TGTGCCAGCAGTTTACTGACTAATGAAGCTTTCTTT,CASSLLTNEAFF
-,TRBV7-3,TRBJ1-2,-,TGTGCCAGCAGCCCGCGGGCCCTTGGTGGCTACACCTTC,CASSPRALGGYTF
-,TRBV20-1,TRBJ1-2,TRBD1,TGCAGTGCTAGATGGGACAGGAGCTACACCTTC,CSARWDRSYTF
few,TRBV25-1,TRBJ2-1,TRBD1,TGTGCCAGCAGCTGGAAAACAGGGGCCACCCTCAATGAGCAGTTCTTC,CASSWKTGATLNEQFF
-,TRBV18,TRBJ2-7,TRBD2,TGTGCCAGCTCACTGAGCGGGGGGGCCTACGAGCAGTACTTC,CASSLSGGAYEQYF
-,TRBV5-1,TRBJ2-1,TRBD1,TGCGCCAGCAGCTATTCTACAGGGGGCTGGGGGGATGAGCAGTTCTTC,CASSYSTGGWGDEQFF
-,TRBV6-6,TRBJ1-2,-,TGTGCCAGCAAATTACCAGGGTACGGCTACACCTTC,CASKLPGYGYTF
-,TRBV27,TRBJ2-3,-,TGTGCCAGCAGTTCTCTGAGGAAGAGCACAGATACGCAGTATTTT,CASSSLRKSTDTQYF
once,TRBV6-1,TRBJ2-7,TRBD2,TGTGCCAGCAGCCGTAGCGGGGGATTCTACGAGCAGTACTTC,CASSRSGGFYEQYF
-,TRBV15,TRBJ2-7,-,TGTGCCACCAGCAGAGATACAGGAATGGAGCAGTACTTC,CATSRDTGMEQYF
-,TRBV15,TRBJ1-1,TRBD1,TGTGCCACCAGGGGTACCAGGGGGCTCGGCGAAGCTTTCTTT,CATRGTRGLGEAFF
once,TRBV27,TRBJ1-1,-,TGTGCCAGCAGCCGCGGGACGGGCCCGTACACTGAAGCTTTCTTT,CASSRGTGPYTEAFF
few,TRBV4-1,TRBJ1-3,-,TGCGCCAGCAGCCAAGTCAGGGCAGGGGGAAACACCATATATTTT,CASSQVRAGGNTIYF
-,TRBV7-3,TRBJ2-3,TRBD2,TGTGCCAGCAGCTATAGCGGGGGACCCACAGATACGCAGTATTTT,CASSYSGGPTDTQYF
-,TRBV27,TRBJ2-3,TRBD1,TGTGCCACCAGTAGACTCAAACAGGACAGGGAAAGAGACACGCAGTATTTT,CATSRLKQDRERDTQYF
-,TRBV18,TRBJ2-4,-,TGTGCCAGCTCACCACCCCAGGGGATCATTCAGTACTTC,CASSPPQGIIQYF
-,TRBV21-1,TRBJ2-7,-,TGTGCCAGCAGCAAAGGAGGGGGGACAGGTTTCTACGAGCAGTACTTC,CASSKGGGTGFYEQYF
once,TRBV7-6,TRBJ1-2,TRBD1,TGTGCCAGCACCCCCGGGGACAGGGGGGACTATGGCTACACCTTC,CASTPGDRGDYGYTF
few,TRBV19,TRBJ1-1,TRBD1,TGTGCCACCTGGGACAGGGGTTACACTGAAGCTTTCTTT,CATWDRGYTEAFF
-,TRBV7-9,TRBJ2-3,-,TGTGCCAGCAGCTCCCCCCCCGGAGATACGCAGTATTTT,CASSSPPGDTQYF
-,TRBV18,TRBJ1-3,TRBD1,TGTGCCAGCGCTGACAGGGGAACTGGAAACACCATATATTTT,CASADRGTGNTIYF
-,TRBV6-1,TRBJ1-1,-,TGTGCCAGCAGGGACAGCTTCGGGGTCACTGAAGCTTTCTTT,CASRDSFGVTEAFF
-,TRBV29-1,TRBJ2-1,-,TGCAGCGTTGACAACCTACAGGGGAGGAATGAGCAGTTCTTC,CSVDNLQGRNEQFF
-,TRBV7-2,TRBJ2-7,-,TGTGCCAGCAGCTCCCTCTACGAGCAGTACTTC,CASSSLYEQYF
-,TRBV29-1,TRBJ2-2,TRBD1,TGCAGCGTCAATAGCCTGGGACAGGGGAACACCGGGGAGCTGTTTTTT,CSVNSLGQGNTGELFF
once,TRBV7-6,TRBJ2-2,-,TGTGCCAGCAGCTTAGCACGGGACACCAGGAACACCGGGGAGCTGTTTTTT,CASSLARDTRNTGELFF
-,TRBV7-6,TRBJ2-3,-,TGTGCCAGCAGCCCAAACACAGATACGCAGTATTTT,CASSPNTDTQYF
-,TRBV29-1,TRBJ2-5,-,TGCAGCGTCGTGGTAGGGAGCCAAGAGACCCAGTACTTC,CSVVVGSQETQYF
-,TRBV7-3,TRBJ2-5,-,TGTGCCAGCAGCTTATTGGGGAGTGGTGAGACCCAGTACTTC,CASSLLGSGETQYF
-,TRBV2,TRBJ1-1,-,TGTGCCAGCAGTGAAGCTGTGGTAGACTTGAACACTGAAGCTTTCTTT,CASSEAVVDLNTEAFF
-,TRBV27,TRBJ1-2,-,TGTGCCAGCACCCTAACATGGGGACAAGGCTATGGCTACACCTTC,CASTLTWGQGYGYTF
-,TRBV5-1,TRBJ2-2,TRBD1,TGCGCCAGCAGCTTACGGACAGGGGACACCGGGGAGCTGTTTTTT,CASSLRTGDTGELFF